These 25 T cell receptor beta chains were all obtained from the same sample, sequenced in a study of T cell responses to AZD1222 COVID-19 vaccine. Assay: immunoSEQ multiplex PCR; the TCRdb copy retains only in-frame clones and omits some. The sample includes some 130,000 clones, just over 85% seen only once; the top ten take around a sixth. The specimen comprised peripheral blood, sampled on day 0 of MenACWY control vaccination. Receptors originate from an adult in good health.

V usage is TRBV5-1 and J usage is TRBJ1-1, with a weak D call TRBD1 (5 bases). The CDR3 is made up of 14 amino acids. V lost 4 bases to trimming and J lost 4 bases, with 14 bases between them. CDR1 and CDR2 from the germline V gene are SGHRS and YFSETQ. The CDR3: CASSGTTRGTEAFF. The DNA for the CDR3 is TGCGCCAGCAGCGGGACTACAAGGGGCACTGAAGCTTTCTTT.

This chain joins TRBV4-1 and TRBJ1-4, with D uncertain. CDR3 length equals 14 residues. Germline V gene lookup returns CDR1 MGHRA and CDR2 YSYEKL. The V end was cut by 4 bases, the J end by 8 bases, with 14 bases between. The CDR3 region has the DNA TGCGCCAGCAGCCCGTTGGGGTTGCCCGAAAAACTGTTTTTT. Translated: CASSPLGLPEKLFF.

V usage is TRBV7-9 and J usage is TRBJ2-5; D remains ambiguous. CDR3 length: 16 amino acids. In germline, CDR1 is SEHNR, CDR2 FQNEAQ (reference sequence). Trimming pared 1 base from V and 5 bases from J, leaving 17 bases between. CDR3 protein: CASSLVGHAVGETQYF. The CDR3 DNA follows: TGTGCCAGCAGCTTAGTTGGTCACGCGGTCGGCGAGACCCAGTACTTC.

V is TRBV4-1 and J is TRBJ2-2; 15 positions agree with TRBD2. CDR3 length: 18 residues. Germline-derived CDR1 and CDR2 are MGHRA and YSYEKL. V shed 4 bases, J shed 6 bases, and the junction held 9 bases outside the gene matches. CDR3 amino acids: CASSRGGLAGGGAGELFF. In DNA form, the CDR3 reads TGCGCCAGCAGCCGAGGGGGACTAGCGGGAGGTGGAGCCGGGGAGCTGTTTTTT.

This chain uses TRBV5-1 with TRBJ1-3; D is unresolved. The CDR3 is 13 amino acids. Per the germline V gene, CDR1 is SGHRS and CDR2 is YFSETQ. V was clipped by 4 bases and J by 4 bases, with 9 bases between them. For the CDR3, the DNA is TGCGCCAGCAGCCCTGATCCCGGAAACACCATATATTTT. Amino acids: CASSPDPGNTIYF.

This clone was seen only once. The chain has TRBV27 and TRBJ1-5, with TRBD1 identical over 8 bases. V trimming: 4 bases; J trimming: 3 bases; junction bases outside the gene matches: 5. The germline gives CDR1 MNHEY, CDR2 SMNVEV (reference sequence). CDR3 size: 15 residues. The chain's CDR3 is CASSSLDRDNQPQHF. For the CDR3, the DNA is TGTGCCAGCAGTTCTCTGGACAGGGACAATCAGCCCCAGCATTTT.

The rearrangement links TRBV4-2 to TRBJ2-1, with D unresolved. The CDR3 contains 16 residues. Trimming removed 0 bases from V and 0 bases from J, with 9 bases in between. Germline-derived CDR1 and CDR2 are LGHNA and YNFKEQ. CDR3 nucleotides: TGTGCCAGCAGCCAAGATAGGCGGAGCTCCTACAATGAGCAGTTCTTC. Translation: CASSQDRRSSYNEQFF.

The rearrangement joins TRBV7-8 to TRBJ1-2; TRBD1 aligns across 7 bases. The CDR3 spans 16 residues. V was pared by 4 bases and J by 2 bases, with 10 bases of the junction left unmatched. The V gene's germline CDR1 is SGHVS and CDR2 FQNEAQ. The CDR3 sequence: CASSSGTGTANYGYTF. The CDR3 DNA reads TGTGCCAGCAGCTCGGGAACCGGGACAGCAAACTATGGCTACACCTTC. Using reference TRBV7-8 and TRBJ1-2 for the parts outside the CDR3, the full variable domain is GAGVSQSPRYKVAKRGQDVALRCDPISGHVSLFWYQQALGQGPEFLTYFQNEAQLDKSGLPSDRFFAERPEGSVSTLKIQRTQQEDSAVYLCASSSGTGTANYGYTFGSGTRLTVV.

This chain connects TRBV6-5 to TRBJ2-5; 10 bases match TRBD1. Germline CDR1 reads MNHEY; CDR2 reads SVGAGI. Trimming cost V 5 bases and J 5 bases; bases outside gene matches: 8. The CDR3 extends over 15 amino acids. The CDR3 sequence: CASSRQGATSETQYF. CDR3 DNA sequence: TGTGCCAGCAGTCGACAGGGGGCCACTAGCGAGACCCAGTACTTC.

Turning to this clone: At one boundary the junction diverges from the germline segment, which might be a read error. The J gene is TRBJ2-7, the V gene TRBV28; unclear D gene. Per germline, CDR1 MDHEN and CDR2 SYDVKM. The CDR3 covers 12 residues. The CDR3 DNA reads TGTGCCAGCAGTTTAGATGCGAGCAGTGAAACCTTC. It specifies CASSLDASSETF.

The chain joins TRBV5-1 to TRBJ1-1, with D unclear. This CDR3 contains 14 residues. Germline V gene sequence: CDR1 SGHRS, CDR2 YFSETQ. V lost 0 bases and J lost 0, with 6 bases in between. CDR3 bases: TGCGCCAGCAGCTTGGTACTGATGAACACTGAAGCTTTCTTT. Its protein is CASSLVLMNTEAFF. Variable domain in full (rest from reference TRBV5-1 and TRBJ1-1): KAGVTQTPRYLIKTRGQQVTLSCSPISGHRSVSWYQQTPGQGLQFLFEYFSETQRNKGNFPGRFSGRQFSNSRSEMNVSTLELGDSALYLCASSLVLMNTEAFFGQGTRLTVV.

V is TRBV6-5 and J is TRBJ2-2, with TRBD1 matching 10 bases. With V trimmed by 7 bases and J by 5 bases, 7 bases remained unmatched. CDR1 is MNHEY, CDR2 SVGAGI, per germline. CDR3 size: 15 residues. CDR3 protein: CASKSDRGRTGELFF. The CDR3 nucleotides are TGTGCCAGCAAGTCAGACAGGGGGCGTACCGGGGAGCTGTTTTTT.

V usage is TRBV6-5 and J usage is TRBJ1-2; TRBD1 agrees at 9 bases. V lost 6 bases to trimming and J lost 8 bases; unmatched junction nucleotides: 4. Per germline, CDR1 MNHEY and CDR2 SVGAGI. The CDR3 sequence is 12 residues long. This CDR3 is CASRGQGPGYTF. CDR3 coding DNA: TGTGCCAGCAGAGGACAGGGGCCGGGCTACACCTTC.

The chain combines TRBV7-9 with TRBJ2-2; weak D call: TRBD2 (6 bases). The CDR3 is 15 amino acids. Germline V gene data show CDR1 as SEHNR and CDR2 as FQNEAQ (reference sequence). Trimming stripped 0 bases from V and 4 bases from J, with 9 bases between. CDR3 residues: CASSLASGSTGELFF. CDR3 DNA: TGTGCCAGCAGCTTAGCTAGCGGCTCCACCGGGGAGCTGTTTTTT.

This chain uses TRBV11-2 with TRBJ2-1, with D possibly called TRBD1 or TRBD2 (5 bases each). The germline V gene has CDR1 SGHAT and CDR2 FQNNGV. V gave up 4 bases and J gave up 4 bases, with 20 bases separating them. The CDR3 length is 17 residues. The CDR3 DNA reads TGTGCCAGCAGCTCCTTGACTTGGGGGAGTTCATACAATGAGCAGTTCTTC. Translating gives CASSSLTWGSSYNEQFF.

The chain carries TRBV25-1 and TRBJ2-1, with TRBD2 as a possible D gene (6 bases). The CDR3 sequence is 15 residues long. The V and J ends lost 6 bases and 2 bases respectively, with 14 bases between them. Germline V gene lookup returns CDR1 MGHDK and CDR2 SYGVNS. The CDR3 loop is CASSSGGITYNEQFF. CDR3 DNA sequence: TGTGCCAGCAGCTCCGGCGGGATAACCTACAATGAGCAGTTCTTC.

The sample holds one count of this clone. The chain uses TRBV19 and TRBJ1-2; maybe TRBD1 (5 bases). Trimming shortened V by 5 bases and J by 6 bases, and 19 bases separated the two germline ends. Germline V gene sequence: CDR1 LNHDA, CDR2 SQIVND (reference sequence). The CDR3 is made up of 15 amino acids. CDR3 sequence reads: CASSPDPRWGDGYTF. In DNA, the CDR3 is TGTGCCAGTAGTCCTGACCCACGTTGGGGGGATGGCTACACCTTC.

The J gene is TRBJ1-2, the V gene TRBV9; perhaps TRBD1 as D (5 bases). V was pared by 3 bases and J by 1 base, with 13 bases between. Germline values: CDR1 SGDLS, CDR2 YYNGEE. The CDR3 extends over 15 amino acids. In nucleotides, the CDR3 is TGTGCCAGCAGCGCCTGGGGCGCGGGTAACTATGGCTACACCTTC. It yields the protein CASSAWGAGNYGYTF. Using reference TRBV9 and TRBJ1-2 for the parts outside the CDR3, the full variable domain is DSGVTQTPKHLITATGQRVTLRCSPRSGDLSVYWYQQSLDQGLQFLIQYYNGEERAKGNILERFSAQQFPDLHSELNLSSLELGDSALYFCASSAWGAGNYGYTFGSGTRLTVV.

This rearrangement joins TRBV18 to TRBJ1-2; the D gene is possibly TRBD1 (6 bases). The CDR3 has 12 amino acids. From germline, CDR1 is KGHSH and CDR2 LQKENI. Trimming removed 6 bases at V and 6 bases at J, with 11 bases between. The CDR3 region is CASSLDRDGYTF. CDR3 nucleotides: TGTGCCAGCTCCCTGGACAGAGATGGCTACACCTTC.

The genes are TRBV10-1 and TRBJ1-1; D remains ambiguous. Between the trimmed V and J ends, which lost 6 bases and 3 bases, there was a span of 11 bases. There are 13 residues in the CDR3. The germline CDR1 and CDR2 sequences are WNHNN and SYGVQD (reference sequence). Here the CDR3 DNA reads TGCGCCAGCAGGGCCCAGAGGTACACTGAAGCTTTCTTT. Residues: CASRAQRYTEAFF.

This clone was recorded once. The rearrangement uses TRBV10-1 and TRBJ2-7, with D perhaps being TRBD1 or TRBD2 (5 bases each). This CDR3 is built from 13 residues. Germline values: CDR1 WNHNN, CDR2 SYGVQD (reference sequence). The V and J ends lost 0 bases and 7 bases respectively, with 10 bases between them. This chain's CDR3 is CASSESGVGEQYF. The CDR3 nucleotides are TGCGCCAGCAGTGAGTCGGGGGTCGGGGAGCAGTACTTC.

The chain uses TRBV5-4 and TRBJ2-3; perhaps TRBD1 as D (6 bases). Germline CDR1 SGHNT, CDR2 YYREEE (reference sequence). The CDR3 is 13 residues long. V was shortened by 4 bases and J by 3 bases, with 9 bases between the two germline ends. The CDR3 loop reads CASSPDRTDTQYF. In DNA, the CDR3 is TGTGCCAGCAGCCCCGACAGGACAGATACGCAGTATTTT. The whole variable domain, remainder taken from reference TRBV5-4 and TRBJ2-3, is ETGVTQSPTHLIKTRGQQVTLRCSSQSGHNTVSWYQQALGQGPQFIFQYYREEENGRGNFPPRFSGLQFPNYSSELNVNALELDDSALYLCASSPDRTDTQYFGPGTRLTVL.

V usage is TRBV7-2 and J usage is TRBJ2-1; 7 positions agree with TRBD1. This CDR3 is built from 15 residues. J lost 3 bases, V lost 0 bases, and 2 bases had no gene match. Germline CDR1 reads SGHTA; CDR2 reads FQGNSA. The CDR3 DNA is TGTGCCAGCAGCTTAGCGGGACAGAGCTACAATGAGCAGTTCTTC. This encodes CASSLAGQSYNEQFF.

This clone was picked up a small number of times. The chain links TRBV9 to TRBJ2-1; no clear D. This CDR3 is 11 amino acids long. Trimming stripped 0 bases from V and 9 bases from J, with 4 bases between. Germline CDR1 SGDLS, CDR2 YYNGEE. CDR3 region: CASSVGGEQFF. The CDR3 coding sequence is TGTGCCAGCAGCGTAGGAGGTGAGCAGTTCTTC. Using reference TRBV9 and TRBJ2-1 for the parts outside the CDR3, the full variable domain is DSGVTQTPKHLITATGQRVTLRCSPRSGDLSVYWYQQSLDQGLQFLIQYYNGEERAKGNILERFSAQQFPDLHSELNLSSLELGDSALYFCASSVGGEQFFGPGTRLTVL.

V and J are TRBV27 and TRBJ1-1; D unclear. V dropped 2 bases and J dropped 1 base, with 5 bases sitting between them. In germline, CDR1 is MNHEY, CDR2 SMNVEV (reference sequence). This CDR3 comprises 13 residues. The CDR3 coding sequence is TGTGCCAGCAGTTTACTACAGAACACTGAAGCTTTCTTT. Protein sequence: CASSLLQNTEAFF.